The present entry profiles one TCR beta chain with its context. Its specificity is unknown. Germline CDR1 reads SGDLS; CDR2 reads YYNGEE. Trimming removed 0 bases from V and 4 bases from J, with 11 bases in between. CDR3 length: 15 amino acids. The data originate from a study of cytomegalovirus exposure and HLA in healthy donors. The PCR used 60 Vbeta and 13 Jbeta primers. Using immunoSEQ multiplex PCR, the repertoire was profiled, and TCRdb retains in-frame clones only, with some absent. The table shows approximately 110,000 clones, with around 80% occurring only once. Study results and limitations: Cytomegalovirus association was assigned to about 150 TCR beta chains.

Input material: PBMCs. This chain connects TRBV9 to TRBJ1-5, with D tentatively TRBD1 (6 bases). The TCR comes from a man aged 45-65 years in good health and CMV-seronegative. In DNA, the CDR3 is TGTGCCAGCAGCGTAGCGCCAGGGGAGAATCAGCCCCAGCATTTT. This codes for CASSVAPGENQPQHF.